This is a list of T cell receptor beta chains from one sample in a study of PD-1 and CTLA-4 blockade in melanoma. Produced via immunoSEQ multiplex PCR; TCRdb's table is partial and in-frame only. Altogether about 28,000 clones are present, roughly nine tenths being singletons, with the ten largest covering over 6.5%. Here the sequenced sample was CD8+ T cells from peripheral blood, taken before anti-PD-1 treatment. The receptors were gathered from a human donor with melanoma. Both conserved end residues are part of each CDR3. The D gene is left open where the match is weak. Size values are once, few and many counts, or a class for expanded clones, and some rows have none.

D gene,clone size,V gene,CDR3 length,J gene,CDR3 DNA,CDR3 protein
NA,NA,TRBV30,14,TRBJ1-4,TGTGCCTGGAGTTCAGGCGAGTTATATGAAAAACTGTTTTTT,CAWSSGELYEKLFF
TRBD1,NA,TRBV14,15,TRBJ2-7,TGTGCCAGCAGCCAAGCAGGGGGCGGATTCTACGAGCAGTACTTC,CASSQAGGGFYEQYF
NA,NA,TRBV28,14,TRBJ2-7,TGTGCCAGCAGTTTGACTGGGGGTAGCTACGAGCAGTACTTC,CASSLTGGSYEQYF
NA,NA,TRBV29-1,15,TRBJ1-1,TGCAGCGTTATAGGACCCTCCGAGGGGCGGGCTGAAGCTTTCTTT,CSVIGPSEGRAEAFF
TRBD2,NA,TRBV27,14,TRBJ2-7,TGTGCCAGCAGTCCGACTAGCGGAGCCTACGAGCAGTACTTC,CASSPTSGAYEQYF
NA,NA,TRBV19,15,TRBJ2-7,TGTGCCAGTAGTACCGGGACCGGGGCGATCTACGAGCAGTACTTC,CASSTGTGAIYEQYF
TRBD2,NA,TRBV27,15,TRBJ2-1,TGTGCCAGCAGTTCTTTAGCGGGAGCAGTGGATGAGCAGTTCTTC,CASSSLAGAVDEQFF
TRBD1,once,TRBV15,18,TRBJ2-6,TGTGCCACCAGCAGTCCTAGGGACAGCAACTCTGGGGCCAACGTCCTGACTTTC,CATSSPRDSNSGANVLTF
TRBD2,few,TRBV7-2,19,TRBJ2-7,TGTGCCAGCAGCCACCGGCTGCTAGCGGGGCCCGGAGGGGGTAACGAGCAGTACTTC,CASSHRLLAGPGGGNEQYF
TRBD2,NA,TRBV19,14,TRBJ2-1,TGTGCCAGTAGAGGGACTAGCGGGAGGTATGAGCAGTTCTTC,CASRGTSGRYEQFF
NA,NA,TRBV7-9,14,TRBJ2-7,TGTGCCAGCAGCCCCCGGGGGAGAGACTACGAGCAGTACTTC,CASSPRGRDYEQYF
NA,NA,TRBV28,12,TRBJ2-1,TGTGCCAGCAGTTTTCTTTCCAATGAGCAGTTCTTC,CASSFLSNEQFF
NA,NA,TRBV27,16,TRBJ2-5,TGTGCCAGCCGGGCCCTTACTAGCATTTATGAAGAGACCCAGTACTTC,CASRALTSIYEETQYF
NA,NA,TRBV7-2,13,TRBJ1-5,TGTGCCAGCAGCTCAGGAGGCAATCAGCCCCAGCATTTT,CASSSGGNQPQHF
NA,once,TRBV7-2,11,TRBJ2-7,TGTGCCAGCAGCTTAGGGCCAGAGCAGTACTTC,CASSLGPEQYF
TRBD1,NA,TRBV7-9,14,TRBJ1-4,TGTGCCAGCAGCTTGGGGACAGGGTATGAAAAACTGTTTTTT,CASSLGTGYEKLFF
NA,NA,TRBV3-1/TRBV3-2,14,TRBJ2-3,TGTGCCAGCAGCCAACTAGCGAAAACAGATACGCAGTATTTT,CASSQLAKTDTQYF
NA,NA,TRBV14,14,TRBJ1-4,TGTGCCAGCAGCCAAGCCAGGGATAATGAAAAACTGTTTTTT,CASSQARDNEKLFF
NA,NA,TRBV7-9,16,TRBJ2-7,TGTGCCAGCAGCTTATCGGCTAGCGCGCCATCCTACGAGCAGTACTTC,CASSLSASAPSYEQYF
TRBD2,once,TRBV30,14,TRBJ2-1,TGTGCCTGGAGTGAGGGACTAGCATTAAATGAGCAGTTCTTC,CAWSEGLALNEQFF
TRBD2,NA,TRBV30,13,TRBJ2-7,TGTGCCTGGAGACCGGGACTAAACTACGAGCAGTACTTC,CAWRPGLNYEQYF
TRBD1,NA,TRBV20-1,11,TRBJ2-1,TGCAGTGCCGTAACAGGGGATGAGCAGTTCTTC,CSAVTGDEQFF
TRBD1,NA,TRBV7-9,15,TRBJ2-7,TGTGCCAGCAGCCCCAGGGGACAGCTGACCTACGAGCAGTACTTC,CASSPRGQLTYEQYF
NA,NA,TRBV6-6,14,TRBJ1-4,TGTGCCAGCAGTTCAGGGCAGGGATATGAAAAACTGTTTTTT,CASSSGQGYEKLFF
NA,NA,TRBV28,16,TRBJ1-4,TGTGCCAGCAGCCCCGAGGCCAGGGGCGATAATGAAAAACTGTTTTTT,CASSPEARGDNEKLFF
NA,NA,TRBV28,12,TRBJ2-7,TGTGCCAGCAGCTCCGGGACCTACGAGCAGTACTTC,CASSSGTYEQYF
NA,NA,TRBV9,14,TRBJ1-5,TGTGCCAGCAGCGGTGGGGGAAGCAATCAGCCCCAGCATTTT,CASSGGGSNQPQHF
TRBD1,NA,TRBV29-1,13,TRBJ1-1,TGCAGCGTCGAGGACAGGCAACCGGGAGAAGCTTTCTTT,CSVEDRQPGEAFF
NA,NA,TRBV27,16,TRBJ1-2,TGTGCCAGCAGCCCCATCTTCCTTGGGCAGAACTATGGCTACACCTTC,CASSPIFLGQNYGYTF
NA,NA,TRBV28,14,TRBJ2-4,TGTGCCAGCAGCCTACAGGATGGCAAAAACATTCAGTACTTC,CASSLQDGKNIQYF
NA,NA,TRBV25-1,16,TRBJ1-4,TGTGCCAGCAGTGAATACCTAGAGCTTGGAAGTGAAAAACTGTTTTTT,CASSEYLELGSEKLFF
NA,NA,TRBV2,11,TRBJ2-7,TGTGCCTCCGGCGGCTCCTACGAGCAGTACTTC,CASGGSYEQYF
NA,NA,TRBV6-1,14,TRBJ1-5,TGTGCCAGCAGTGATGAGTGGGTTGTCCAGCCCCAGCATTTT,CASSDEWVVQPQHF
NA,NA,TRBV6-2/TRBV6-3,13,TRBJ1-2,TGTGCCAGCAGTTACGTCGGGGCACATGGCTACACCTTC,CASSYVGAHGYTF
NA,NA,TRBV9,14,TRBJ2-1,TGTGCCAGCAGCCCGGAGAGTACGTTCTATGAGCAGTTCTTC,CASSPESTFYEQFF
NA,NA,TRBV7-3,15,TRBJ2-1,TGTGCCAGCAGCTTAGGGACAAAGAACTACAATGAGCAGTTCTTC,CASSLGTKNYNEQFF